This is a list of T cell receptor beta chains from one sample in a study of brain T cells in children with intractable seizures. The repertoire was sequenced with immunoSEQ multiplex PCR; TCRdb's copy has only in-frame clones and lacks some. Among approximately 330,000 clones listed, over 90% were seen once. The sequenced sample was peripheral blood, obtained approximately 5 months after surgery. The receptor source for this set is a boy under two years old with tuberous sclerosis and intractable seizures. CDR3s include the opening cysteine and the closing phenylalanine or tryptophan. D genes are given only for firm matches. Clone sizes are given selectively: once, few, many, or a class where the clone is expanded.

TRBV9	-	TRBJ2-2	TRBD1	CASSEQGTNTGELFF	TGTGCCAGCAGCGAACAGGGGACGAACACCGGGGAGCTGTTTTTT
TRBV11-1	-	TRBJ1-1	-	CASSLYLENTEAFF	TGTGCCAGCAGCTTATATTTGGAGAACACTGAAGCTTTCTTT
TRBV7-9	-	TRBJ2-1	-	CASSSPSMGQFF	TGTGCCAGCAGCTCGCCCAGTATGGGGCAGTTCTTC
TRBV3-1/TRBV3-2	-	TRBJ2-5	-	CASSQVQGRETQYF	TGTGCCAGCAGCCAAGTACAGGGCCGGGAGACCCAGTACTTC
TRBV5-1	-	TRBJ2-5	-	CASSLDLETQYF	TGCGCCAGCAGCTTGGATTTGGAGACCCAGTACTTC
TRBV7-8	-	TRBJ2-5	TRBD1	CASSLWTGRQETQYF	TGTGCCAGCAGCTTATGGACAGGGCGACAAGAGACCCAGTACTTC
TRBV27	once	TRBJ1-1	-	CASSPVGGTEAFF	TGTGCCAGCAGTCCAGTGGGTGGCACTGAAGCTTTCTTT
TRBV30	-	TRBJ2-2	-	CACPGPQREPGELFF	TGTGCCTGTCCCGGGCCTCAAAGGGAACCCGGGGAGCTGTTTTTT
TRBV18	-	TRBJ2-1	-	CASSPPWEGAAYNEQFF	TGTGCCAGCTCACCACCGTGGGAGGGGGCTGCCTACAATGAGCAGTTCTTC
TRBV5-4	-	TRBJ2-1	-	CASSLAPGAGEQFF	TGTGCCAGCAGCTTGGCCCCGGGGGCAGGAGAGCAGTTCTTC
TRBV5-8	-	TRBJ2-4	TRBD1	CASSQDPGQGRNIQYF	TGTGCCAGCAGCCAGGACCCGGGACAGGGGAGAAACATTCAGTACTTC
TRBV5-6	-	TRBJ1-6	-	CASSLGFGGNSPLHF	TGTGCCAGCAGCTTGGGTTTTGGGGGAAATTCACCCCTCCACTTT
TRBV6-6	-	TRBJ1-5	-	CASTRSGYSNQPQHF	TGTGCCAGCACCCGGAGCGGTTATAGCAATCAGCCCCAGCATTTT
TRBV20-1	-	TRBJ1-2	-	CSASGGYTF	TGCAGTGCTAGTGGTGGCTACACCTTC
TRBV5-1	-	TRBJ1-1	-	CASSNNGNTEAFF	TGCGCCAGCAGTAACAACGGGAACACTGAAGCTTTCTTT
TRBV30	-	TRBJ2-5	TRBD2	CAWRLAGDETQYF	TGTGCCTGGAGGCTAGCGGGAGATGAGACCCAGTACTTC
TRBV5-4	-	TRBJ1-1	-	CASSFSLQGAEAFF	TGTGCCAGCAGCTTCTCCCTTCAAGGGGCTGAAGCTTTCTTT
TRBV18	few	TRBJ2-5	TRBD2	CASSKMLLAGFPGETQYF	TGTGCCAGCTCAAAGATGCTTCTAGCGGGGTTTCCCGGAGAGACCCAGTACTTC
TRBV11-2	once	TRBJ2-2	-	CASSPGTPRGTGELFF	TGTGCCAGCAGCCCAGGGACTCCGCGGGGCACCGGGGAGCTGTTTTTT
TRBV19	-	TRBJ1-2	-	CATKTAGWSNYGYTF	TGTGCCACCAAAACTGCGGGATGGAGTAACTATGGCTACACCTTC
TRBV30	-	TRBJ2-7	-	CAWSVKGYEQYF	TGTGCCTGGAGTGTCAAGGGCTACGAGCAGTACTTC
TRBV7-9	-	TRBJ2-5	-	CASKAFDITQETQYF	TGTGCCAGCAAAGCTTTTGACATCACCCAAGAGACCCAGTACTTC
TRBV30	-	TRBJ1-6	TRBD1	CAWKGQGTSPLHF	TGTGCCTGGAAGGGACAGGGGACTTCACCCCTCCACTTT
TRBV12-3/TRBV12-4	once	TRBJ2-5	-	CASRKGFWTQYF	TGTGCCAGCAGGAAGGGGTTTTGGACCCAGTACTTC
TRBV7-2	-	TRBJ1-3	-	CASSLDLSGNTIYF	TGTGCCAGCAGCTTAGATCTCTCTGGAAACACCATATATTTT
TRBV13	-	TRBJ1-1	-	CASSLLRFDEAFF	TGTGCCAGCAGCCTCTTAAGGTTTGATGAAGCTTTCTTT
TRBV19	-	TRBJ2-7	-	CASSMESGEHEQYF	TGTGCCAGTAGTATGGAGTCGGGAGAGCACGAGCAGTACTTC
TRBV13	-	TRBJ2-3	-	CASSFPPHGTDTQYF	TGTGCCAGCAGCTTTCCCCCGCATGGCACAGATACGCAGTATTTT
TRBV4-1	-	TRBJ2-7	TRBD1	CASSQARTGPYEQYF	TGCGCCAGCAGCCAGGCACGGACAGGACCCTACGAGCAGTACTTC
TRBV6-5	-	TRBJ1-6	-	CATGLGPYNSPLHF	TGTGCCACCGGGCTGGGGCCATATAATTCACCCCTCCACTTT
TRBV30	-	TRBJ1-2	-	CASNAGAGYGYTF	TGTGCCTCTAACGCCGGGGCGGGCTATGGCTACACCTTC
TRBV11-2	-	TRBJ2-1	TRBD1	CASSSGVGQGSEQFF	TGTGCCAGCAGCTCTGGAGTGGGACAGGGCTCTGAGCAGTTCTTC
TRBV18	-	TRBJ2-3	TRBD2	CASSPRVLAGGPTQYF	TGTGCCAGCTCACCACGGGTTCTAGCGGGAGGGCCCACGCAGTATTTT
TRBV29-1	-	TRBJ1-2	TRBD1	CSVLLQDRGGYGYTF	TGCAGCGTACTCTTACAGGACAGGGGAGGTTATGGCTACACCTTC
TRBV9	-	TRBJ1-2	-	CASSVEGDYGYTF	TGTGCCAGCAGCGTAGAGGGGGACTATGGCTACACCTTC
TRBV4-1	-	TRBJ2-3	TRBD1	CASSPQDRVKGDTQYF	TGCGCCAGCAGCCCCCAAGACAGGGTAAAAGGAGATACGCAGTATTTT
TRBV13	-	TRBJ2-1	-	CASSYDRTAKQFF	TGTGCCAGCAGCTATGACCGAACCGCCAAGCAGTTCTTC
TRBV7-9	-	TRBJ1-1	TRBD1	CASSLALPGGAEAFF	TGTGCCAGCAGCTTAGCGCTTCCAGGGGGGGCTGAAGCTTTCTTT
TRBV28	-	TRBJ2-1	-	CASSHTWGPAVDEQFF	TGTGCCAGCAGCCACACCTGGGGCCCGGCAGTGGATGAGCAGTTCTTC
TRBV19	few	TRBJ2-6	-	CASSIVGRSGANVLTF	TGTGCCAGTAGTATAGTGGGACGCTCTGGGGCCAACGTCCTGACTTTC
TRBV7-2	-	TRBJ2-3	TRBD2	CASSLGGRVIDTQYF	TGTGCCAGCAGCTTAGGCGGGAGGGTTATAGATACGCAGTATTTT
TRBV3-1/TRBV3-2	-	TRBJ2-1	TRBD2	CASSNIAGESYNEQFF	TGTGCCAGCAGCAATATAGCGGGGGAGAGCTACAATGAGCAGTTCTTC
TRBV7-2	-	TRBJ2-7	TRBD1	CASSWTGIRHYEQYF	TGTGCCAGCAGCTGGACAGGGATCCGTCACTACGAGCAGTACTTC
TRBV3-1/TRBV3-2	-	TRBJ2-1	-	CASSQTGTGRNNEQFF	TGTGCCAGCAGCCAGACCGGGACGGGGAGAAACAATGAGCAGTTCTTC
TRBV20-1	-	TRBJ2-7	TRBD2	CSARVTSVEYF	TGCAGTGCTAGAGTAACTAGCGTCGAGTACTTC
TRBV3-1/TRBV3-2	-	TRBJ2-7	-	CASSQPTGGRYEQYF	TGTGCCAGCAGCCAACCGACAGGAGGCCGCTACGAGCAGTACTTC
TRBV4-1	-	TRBJ1-5	-	CASSPCRLDGRWKGPQHF	TGCGCCAGCAGCCCATGTCGCCTGGACGGACGGTGGAAGGGGCCCCAGCATTTT
TRBV28	-	TRBJ2-1	-	CASSLSLGGSYNEQFF	TGTGCCAGCAGTTTAAGTCTAGGAGGCTCCTACAATGAGCAGTTCTTC
TRBV9	-	TRBJ1-1	-	CASSVVEPRDTEAFF	TGTGCCAGCAGCGTAGTTGAACCCCGGGACACTGAAGCTTTCTTT
TRBV5-1	-	TRBJ2-3	TRBD1	CASSLRQGAVADTQYF	TGCGCCAGCAGCTTGAGGCAGGGGGCAGTGGCAGATACGCAGTATTTT
TRBV6-6	once	TRBJ2-3	-	CASSFVGGGDTQYF	TGTGCCAGCAGTTTCGTCGGGGGTGGAGATACGCAGTATTTT